A single sample is the source of the 7 T cell receptor beta chains below, sequenced in a study of T cells after yellow fever vaccination. TCRdb fed the 5' RACE reads into MiXCR, producing one record per CDR3 protein. The table has some 350,000 distinct CDR3 sequences, over 5% seen once. The source was PBMCs, collected 5 days after the yellow fever booster vaccination. Source of these receptors: a man under 40 who received the YFV17D yellow fever vaccine.

This clonotype has at least ten counts. V is TRBV7-2 and J is TRBJ2-2, with D possibly being TRBD2 (6 bases). Between the trimmed V and J ends, which lost 4 bases and 4 bases, there was a span of 19 bases. In germline, CDR1 is SGHTA, CDR2 FQGNSA. The CDR3 has 17 amino acids. This CDR3 is CASSYWRLGRGTGELFF. CDR3 in DNA: TGTGCCAGCAGCTATTGGCGACTAGGGCGCGGCACCGGGGAGCTGTTTTTT.

This clonotype showed up many times. V usage is TRBV4-1 and J usage is TRBJ2-7, with D tentatively TRBD2 (6 bases). This CDR3 has 14 residues. CDR1 is MGHRA, CDR2 YSYEKL, per germline. The V and J ends lost 4 bases and 3 bases respectively, with 13 bases between them. The CDR3: CASSRAAGIYEQYF. The CDR3 DNA sequence: TGCGCCAGCAGCCGGGCCGCGGGGATCTACGAGCAGTACTTC.

This clonotype was observed at least ten times. The chain links TRBV10-2 to TRBJ2-3, with no clear D. The CDR3 loop spans 12 amino acids. CDR1 and CDR2 from the germline V gene are WSHSY and SAAADI. With 8 bases removed from V and 0 bases from J, the gap between germline ends came to 6 bases. CDR3 sequence (DNA): TGCGCCAGCTCCTGGAGCACAGATACGCAGTATTTT. Its protein product is CASSWSTDTQYF.

This clonotype turned up a few times. The V gene is TRBV29-1, the J gene TRBJ2-2, with TRBD1 as a possible D gene (6 bases). This CDR3 contains 14 residues. Germline CDR1 is SQVTM and CDR2 is ANQGSEA. Deletions cut 6 bases from V and 1 base from J, with 12 bases between. In nucleotides, the CDR3 is TGCAGCGTCGCTCCGGACAGGAACACCGGGGAGCTGTTTTTT. Translated, it gives CSVAPDRNTGELFF.

The table lists this clonotype with many counts. For the CDR3, the DNA is TGCGCCAGCACTGGGAGCGATGGAAACAATGAGCAGTTCTTC. Amino acid sequence: CASTGSDGNNEQFF. V gene TRBV5-1 combines with J gene TRBJ2-1, with D possibly TRBD2 on 5 matching bases. V was cut by 6 bases and J by 5 bases, with 15 bases left in between. This CDR3 spans 14 amino acids. Germline V lookup: CDR1 SGHRS, CDR2 YFSETQ.

This clonotype was detected many times. The chain uses TRBV6-5 and TRBJ2-1, with a weak D call TRBD2 (6 bases). Trimming cost V 1 base and J 5 bases, with 15 bases left between them. CDR1 MNHEY and CDR2 SVGAGI come from the germline V gene. CDR3 size: 16 residues. CDR3 coding DNA: TGTGCCAGCAGTTACTTTAAAGCGGGCCGGAACAATGAGCAGTTCTTC. This codes for CASSYFKAGRNNEQFF.

This clonotype was counted at least ten times. The chain uses TRBV29-1 and TRBJ2-5; either TRBD1 or TRBD2 may supply D (6 bases each). V was trimmed by 7 bases and J by 7 bases, leaving 16 bases between them. This CDR3 spans 12 amino acids. CDR1 SQVTM and CDR2 ANQGSEA come from the germline V gene. DNA of the CDR3: TGCAGCGCGGGGGCCAGGGAGGCGACCCAGTACTTC. Translated: CSAGAREATQYF.